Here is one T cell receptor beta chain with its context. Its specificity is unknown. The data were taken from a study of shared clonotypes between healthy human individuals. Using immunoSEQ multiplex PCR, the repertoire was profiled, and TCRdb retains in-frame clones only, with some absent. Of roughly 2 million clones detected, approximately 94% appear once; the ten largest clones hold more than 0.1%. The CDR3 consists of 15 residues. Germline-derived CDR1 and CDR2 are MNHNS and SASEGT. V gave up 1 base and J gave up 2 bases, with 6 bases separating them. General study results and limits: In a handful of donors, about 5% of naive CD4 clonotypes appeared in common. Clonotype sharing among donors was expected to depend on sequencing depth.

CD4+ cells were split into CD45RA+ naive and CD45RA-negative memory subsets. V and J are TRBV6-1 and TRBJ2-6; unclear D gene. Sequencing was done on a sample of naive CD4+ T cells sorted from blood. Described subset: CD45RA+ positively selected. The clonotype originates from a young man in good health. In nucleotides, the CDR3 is TGTGCCAGCAGTGAAGGTGTAACTGGGGCCAACGTCCTGACTTTC. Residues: CASSEGVTGANVLTF.